The T cell receptor beta chain under discussion was sequenced for a study of identical twins. Study results and caveats: Twin pairs had excess sharing that was weaker in beta out-of-frame sequences. With monozygotic twins, out-of-frame TCR alpha sharing exceeded what models estimated.

The V gene end was trimmed by 6 bases and the J gene end by 5 bases; junction bases not matched to a gene: 13. Germline V gene lookup returns CDR1 LGHDT and CDR2 YNNKEL (reference sequence). The CDR3 is 17 amino acids. This clonotype was found many times. What it binds is not known. Using its own MiXCR run on the 5' RACE reads, TCRdb lists one record per CDR3 protein. The table includes approximately 620,000 distinct CDR3 sequences, 8.6% detected once. Healthy Caucasian individuals made up all the donors. The same data also went into a second study, on yellow fever vaccine responses in identical twins. This second study says: Reportedly, twins showed a vaccine T cell response that looked partly convergent and partly personalized.

This chain joins TRBV3-1 and TRBJ2-5; 12 bases align to TRBD2. The receptor was isolated from a woman between 18 and 29 years old in good health. The sequenced sample was PBMCs. The CDR3 DNA reads as TGTGCCAGCAGTAACACTAGCGGGGGGCCCCCGTGGGAGACCCAGTACTTC. Translated: CASSNTSGGPPWETQYF.